These T cell receptor beta chains were read from a single sample in a study of T cell responses to AZD1222 COVID-19 vaccine. Some clones are missing from TCRdb's copy, which holds only in-frame ones; the method was immunoSEQ multiplex PCR. In the table there are 75,000 to 100,000 clones, more than 85% of which are singletons. The sequencing used peripheral blood, collected on day 0 of AZD1222 vaccination. The receptors were sampled from an adult in good health. Both conserved end residues are part of each CDR3. A D gene is named only where the DNA matches it firmly. Not all rows give a size; the values are once, few, many and, for expanded clones, a class.

v_gene	abundance	d_gene	j_gene	CDR3nt	CDR3aa
TRBV27	.	.	TRBJ1-4	TGTGCCAGCAGTTTGGCCGGATCTAATGAAAAACTGTTTTTT	CASSLAGSNEKLFF
TRBV19	.	TRBD1	TRBJ2-7	TGTGCCAGTAGTCGGGACAGGGACTACGAGCAGTACTTC	CASSRDRDYEQYF
TRBV27	.	TRBD1	TRBJ2-5	TGTGCCAGCAGTTTCGTGGACAGGGGTTTGAAGACCCAGTACTTC	CASSFVDRGLKTQYF
TRBV4-2	.	TRBD1	TRBJ1-1	TGTGCCAGCAGCCAAGAGAGGGGGCCGGCTGAAGCTTTCTTT	CASSQERGPAEAFF
TRBV9	.	TRBD1	TRBJ1-6	TGTGCCAGCAGACCCGGACAGGGGGAGAATTCACCCCTCCACTTT	CASRPGQGENSPLHF
TRBV6-6	.	TRBD1	TRBJ2-5	TGTGCCAGCACCAACGACCCAGGGGGAGAGACCCAGTACTTC	CASTNDPGGETQYF
TRBV7-2	.	.	TRBJ2-5	TGTGCCAGCAGCTTACGGCCCCAAGAGACCCAGTACTTC	CASSLRPQETQYF
TRBV12-3/TRBV12-4	.	.	TRBJ2-2	TGTGCCAGCACCGTAAACACCGGGGAGCTGTTTTTT	CASTVNTGELFF
TRBV15	.	.	TRBJ1-4	TGTGCCACCAGCGACCTCCGGGGTACTAATGAAAAACTGTTTTTT	CATSDLRGTNEKLFF
TRBV19	.	.	TRBJ1-5	TGTGCCAGTAGTATAGCAGGGTTTAGCAATCAGCCCCAGCATTTT	CASSIAGFSNQPQHF
TRBV9	.	.	TRBJ1-2	TGTGCCAGCAGCGTAGTATCCAACTATGGCTACACCTTC	CASSVVSNYGYTF
TRBV5-6	.	TRBD1	TRBJ1-4	TGTGCCAGCAGCGGAGGGGGCTTTAGTGAAAAACTGTTTTTT	CASSGGGFSEKLFF
TRBV4-2	.	.	TRBJ2-2	TGTGCCAGCAGCTCTATCGGCCGGGGGGCGTTGACCGGGGAGCTGTTTTTT	CASSSIGRGALTGELFF
TRBV21-1	.	.	TRBJ1-4	TGTGCCAGCAGCGCACGGACAGGGTCCAATAATGAAAAACTGTTTTTT	CASSARTGSNNEKLFF
TRBV7-9	.	.	TRBJ1-6	TGTGCCAGCAGCTTAACGGGGATCTGGAATTCACCCCTCCACTTT	CASSLTGIWNSPLHF
TRBV19	.	TRBD1	TRBJ1-1	TGTGCCAGTAGTACCCCGGGACAGGGGCTCACTGAAGCTTTCTTT	CASSTPGQGLTEAFF
TRBV19	.	.	TRBJ2-1	TGTGCCAGTAGTATGAGGGATGGTGAGCAGTTCTTC	CASSMRDGEQFF
TRBV28	.	TRBD1	TRBJ1-5	TGTGCCAGCAGTTTGGTAACAGGGGGTAATCAGCATTTT	CASSLVTGGNQHF
TRBV6-4	.	.	TRBJ2-3	TGTGCCAGCAGTGACTCTAGCAGGGGTTTCGATACGCAGTATTTT	CASSDSSRGFDTQYF
TRBV10-2	.	.	TRBJ1-2	TGCGCCAGCAAAAGACAGGATGGCTACACCTTC	CASKRQDGYTF
TRBV9	.	.	TRBJ1-3	TGTGCCAGCAGCGTAGACCCCCTCCGTGGAAACACCATATATTTT	CASSVDPLRGNTIYF
TRBV27	.	.	TRBJ2-5	TGTGCCAGCAGTTATCAAGAGACCCAGTACTTC	CASSYQETQYF
TRBV30	.	.	TRBJ1-1	TGTGCCTGGAGTGAGACCGGGGGGTTGGGCACTGAAGCTTTCTTT	CAWSETGGLGTEAFF
TRBV3-1/TRBV3-2	.	TRBD1	TRBJ1-2	TGTGCCAGCAGCCAAATGACAGGGTCCCACTATGGCTACACCTTC	CASSQMTGSHYGYTF
TRBV7-2	.	.	TRBJ1-5	TGTGCCAGCAGCCCAGGGGCAGGAGGGGATCAGCCCCAGCATTTT	CASSPGAGGDQPQHF
TRBV27	.	.	TRBJ1-1	TGTGCCAGCAGTTTGGTAGGTTCGAACACTGAAGCTTTCTTT	CASSLVGSNTEAFF
TRBV3-1/TRBV3-2	.	.	TRBJ2-2	TGTGCCAGCAGCCAAGATGGCTACACCGGGGAGCTGTTTTTT	CASSQDGYTGELFF
TRBV5-1	.	TRBD1	TRBJ2-1	TGCGCCAGCAGCTTGGAAGGACAGGATTACAATGAGCAGTTCTTC	CASSLEGQDYNEQFF
TRBV6-5	.	.	TRBJ2-1	TGTGCCAGCAGTTTTCGTTTCGGGAGCAATGAGCAGTTCTTC	CASSFRFGSNEQFF
TRBV3-1/TRBV3-2	.	TRBD2	TRBJ2-1	TGTGCCAGCAGCCCCCTCCCGGCGGGGGGGATCAATGAGCAGTTCTTC	CASSPLPAGGINEQFF
TRBV20-1	.	.	TRBJ2-5	TGCAGTGCCAGCCAAGAGACCCAGTACTTC	CSASQETQYF
TRBV10-3	.	.	TRBJ2-2	TGTGCCATCAGTGGAACAGAGAACACCGGGGAGCTGTTTTTT	CAISGTENTGELFF
TRBV28	.	.	TRBJ1-2	TGTGCCAGCAGTGCCACAGGGAACTATGGCTACACCTTC	CASSATGNYGYTF
TRBV11-1	.	.	TRBJ2-3	TGTGCCAGCAGCTCGGACCCCACAGATACGCAGTATTTT	CASSSDPTDTQYF
TRBV7-2	.	.	TRBJ1-5	TGTGCCAGCAGCTTCGGGGGGGCGCCGAGCAATCAGCCCCAGCATTTT	CASSFGGAPSNQPQHF
TRBV29-1	.	.	TRBJ1-1	TGCAGCGTTGATGGCCATGGGAACACTGAAGCTTTCTTT	CSVDGHGNTEAFF
TRBV28	once	TRBD1	TRBJ1-1	TGTGCCAGCAGTTTCCGACAGGGACGGTACACTGAAGCTTTCTTT	CASSFRQGRYTEAFF